This TCR beta chain stems from a study of beta chain features in type 1 diabetes. Study details: Cell yields, gender and age were similar in healthy donors and patients.

Of the isolated RNA, all was reverse transcribed, and so the sequenced material was expressed TCRB transcripts. Sequenced by immunoSEQ multiplex PCR; TCRdb stores in-frame clones only, minus some. Found here are hundreds of thousands of clones, roughly 15% of them singletons; the top ten hold about 0.097%. Findings and caveats of the study: Reduced insertions and increased deletions marked VDJ junctions in type 1 diabetes patients. Patients' naive, central memory and Treg TCRB repertoires seemed closer to one another than those of healthy donors. Cells that show high TCR expression could be over-represented by cDNA sequencing.

There are a few counts of this clone. Its specificity is not known. The receptor comes from a man younger than 35 in good health. The sequencing sample was made of naive CD4+ T cells from blood.

The CDR3 loop reads CASSSIAGGVYNEQFF. The CDR3 DNA sequence: TGTGCCAGCAGCTCAATTGCAGGGGGCGTATACAATGAGCAGTTCTTC. The V and J genes are TRBV7-9 and TRBJ2-1, with 8 positions matching TRBD1. The CDR3 spans 16 residues. J was trimmed by 4 bases and V by 4 bases; bases with no gene match: 9. Germline V gives CDR1 SEHNR, CDR2 FQNEAQ (reference sequence).